This is a list of T cell receptor beta chains from one sample in a study of T cells in Graves' hyperthyroidism and ophthalmopathy. TCRdb re-analysed the multiplex PCR reads in MiXCR, keeping a single row per CDR3 protein. The sample carries around 190,000 distinct CDR3 sequences, about a sixth recorded once. The sample taken for sequencing was blood. These receptors came from a woman in her forties or fifties with Graves' hyperthyroidism. Each CDR3 is given with its conserved first and last residue.

v_gene	j_gene	CDR3aa
TRBV29-1	TRBJ2-1	CSVVRGLNEQFF
TRBV19	TRBJ1-6	CASGTSTGYNSPLHF
TRBV3-1	TRBJ2-7	CASSQAAGNEQYF
TRBV27	TRBJ1-2	CASSQGGTGGYGYTF
TRBV19	TRBJ2-1	CASSIGGGVYNEQFF
TRBV6-1	TRBJ2-1	CASNYGGANEQFF
TRBV6-2/TRBV6-3	TRBJ1-4	CASSRRQGWPNEKLFF
TRBV27	TRBJ1-1	CASSLTSMNTEAFF
TRBV6-1	TRBJ1-5	CASSEGGQGSYQPQHF
TRBV20-1	TRBJ1-1	CSARGGVNTEAFF
TRBV11-3	TRBJ2-5	CASSSARGQETQYF
TRBV30	TRBJ2-1	CAWSLGLTNNEQFF